This TCR beta chain was identified during a study of Graves' ophthalmopathy and Graves' hyperthyroidism. Study in general: Peripheral blood collection took place at initial diagnosis, before any treatment.

TCR beta CDR3 regions were amplified from RNA transcripts. A first-round RT-PCR used HTBI primers, followed by a second-round multiplex PCR. TCRdb re-called the multiplex PCR reads through MiXCR, storing one row per CDR3 protein. This table has about 700,000 distinct CDR3 sequences, 40% appearing once. This clonotype came up many times. Antigen: not known. Whole-study results and caveats: Most expanded clonotypes from thyroid (those above 0.001 frequency) were also found in blood. Sensitivity reached 70.59% and specificity more than 72% when the model predicted ophthalmopathy progression.

PBMCs stemmed from more than 9.5 ml of fresh peripheral blood. The CDR3 is 13 residues long. The J segment lost 4 bases and the V segment lost 3 bases, leaving 5 bases of the junction unmatched. The germline gives CDR1 SQVTM, CDR2 ANQGSEA. This receptor was taken from an adult man with Graves' ophthalmopathy. The chain is built from TRBV29-1 and TRBJ1-2; TRBD1 aligns across 7 bases. Material: peripheral blood. The CDR3 nucleotides are TGCAGCGTTGAGGAGGGGGCAATCTATGGCTACACCTTC. Its translation: CSVEEGAIYGYTF.